This TCR beta chain was recorded in a study of Ad26.COV2.S vaccination and SARS-CoV-2 variants. Turning to the study itself: Enrollment placed the donor in the COV1001 Ad26.COV2.S trial arm.

The treatment: some 20 received Ad26.COV2.S at low or high dose, single or two shots; 5 received placebo; per-sample allocation not given. Specimens were obtained on day 63 following the first vaccine or placebo injection. Germline CDR1 and CDR2: MGHRA and YSYEKL. The CDR3 is 15 residues long. Deletions cut 2 bases from V and 7 bases from J, with 15 bases between. The method was immunoSEQ multiplex PCR; TCRdb's version includes in-frame clones alone and lacks a portion of them. The sample holds about 320,000 clones, about 90% seen once. Here the sequenced sample was peripheral blood, taken in a trial of Ad26.COV2.S vaccine versus placebo. V gene TRBV4-1 combines with J gene TRBJ1-5; D may be TRBD1 (5 bases). The receptor was derived from a person aged 18-65 years who received the Ad26.COV2.S COVID-19 vaccine or a placebo. CDR3 bases: TGCGCCAGCAGCCAATGGGCAGGGCTCCGGCAGCCCCAGCATTTT. Translating gives CASSQWAGLRQPQHF.